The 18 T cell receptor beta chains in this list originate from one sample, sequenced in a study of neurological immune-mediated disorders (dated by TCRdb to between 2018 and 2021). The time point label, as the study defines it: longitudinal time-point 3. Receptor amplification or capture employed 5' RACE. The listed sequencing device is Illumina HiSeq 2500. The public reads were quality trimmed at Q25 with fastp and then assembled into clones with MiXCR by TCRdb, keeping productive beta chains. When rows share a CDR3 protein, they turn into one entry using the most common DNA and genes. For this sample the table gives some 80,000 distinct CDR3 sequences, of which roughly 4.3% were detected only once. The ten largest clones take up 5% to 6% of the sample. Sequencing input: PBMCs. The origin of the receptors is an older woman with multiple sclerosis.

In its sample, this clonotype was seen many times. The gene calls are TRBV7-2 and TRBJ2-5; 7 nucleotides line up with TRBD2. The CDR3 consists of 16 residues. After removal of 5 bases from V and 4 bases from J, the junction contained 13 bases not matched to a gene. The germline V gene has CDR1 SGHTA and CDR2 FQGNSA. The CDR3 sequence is CASSTRLTSPPETQYF. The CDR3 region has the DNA TGTGCCAGCAGCACTAGGCTGACTAGCCCTCCAGAGACCCAGTACTTC.

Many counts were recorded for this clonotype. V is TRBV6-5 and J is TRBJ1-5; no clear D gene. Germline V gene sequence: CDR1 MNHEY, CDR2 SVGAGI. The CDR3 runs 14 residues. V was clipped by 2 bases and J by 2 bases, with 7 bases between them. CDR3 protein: CASSYRRGNQPQHF. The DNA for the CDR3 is TGTGCCAGCAGTTACCGGCGGGGCAATCAGCCCCAGCATTTT.

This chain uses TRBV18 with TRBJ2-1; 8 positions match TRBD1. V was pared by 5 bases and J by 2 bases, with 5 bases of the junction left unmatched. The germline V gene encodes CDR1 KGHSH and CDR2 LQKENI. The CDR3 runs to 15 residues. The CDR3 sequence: CASSGGGQAYNEQFF. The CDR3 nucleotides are TGTGCCAGCTCAGGTGGGGGACAGGCCTACAATGAGCAGTTCTTC. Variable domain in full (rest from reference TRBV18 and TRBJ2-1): NAGVMQNPRHLVRRRGQEARLRCSPMKGHSHVYWYRQLPEEGLKFMVYLQKENIIDESGMPKERFSAEFPKEGPSILRIQQVVRGDSAAYFCASSGGGQAYNEQFFGPGTRLTVL.

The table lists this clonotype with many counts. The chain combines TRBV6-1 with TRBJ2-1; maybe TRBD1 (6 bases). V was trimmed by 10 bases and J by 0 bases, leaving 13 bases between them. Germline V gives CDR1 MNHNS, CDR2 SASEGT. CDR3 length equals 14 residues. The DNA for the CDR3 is TGTGCCACCGAACCGGGACACTCCTACAATGAGCAGTTCTTC. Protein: CATEPGHSYNEQFF.

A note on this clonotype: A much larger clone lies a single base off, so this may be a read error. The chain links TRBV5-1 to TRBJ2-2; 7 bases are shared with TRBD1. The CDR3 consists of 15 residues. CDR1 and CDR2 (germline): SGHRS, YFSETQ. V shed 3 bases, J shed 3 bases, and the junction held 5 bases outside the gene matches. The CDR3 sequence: CASSSDRVDTGELFF. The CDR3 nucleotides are TGCGCCAGCAGCTCCGACAGGGTTGACACCGGGGAGCTGTTTTTT.

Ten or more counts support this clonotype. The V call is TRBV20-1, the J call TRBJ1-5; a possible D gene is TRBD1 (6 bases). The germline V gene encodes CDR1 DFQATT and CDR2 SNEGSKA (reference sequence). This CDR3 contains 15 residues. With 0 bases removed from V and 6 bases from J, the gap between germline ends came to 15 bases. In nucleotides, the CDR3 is TGCAGTGCTAGAGATCGGATACAGGGTAGTCAGCCCCAGCATTTT. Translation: CSARDRIQGSQPQHF.

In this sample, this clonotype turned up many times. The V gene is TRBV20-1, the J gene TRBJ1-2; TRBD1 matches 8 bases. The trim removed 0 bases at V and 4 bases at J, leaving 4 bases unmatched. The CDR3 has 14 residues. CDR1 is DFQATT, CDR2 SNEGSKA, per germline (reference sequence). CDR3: CSARETGAIYGYTF. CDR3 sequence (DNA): TGCAGTGCTAGAGAGACAGGGGCAATCTATGGCTACACCTTC.

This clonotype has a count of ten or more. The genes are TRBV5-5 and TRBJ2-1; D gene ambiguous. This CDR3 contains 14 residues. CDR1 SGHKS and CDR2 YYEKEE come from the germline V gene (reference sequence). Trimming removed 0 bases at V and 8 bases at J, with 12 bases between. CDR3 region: CASSLVGPTYEQFF. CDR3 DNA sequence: TGTGCCAGCAGCTTGGTAGGCCCGACCTATGAGCAGTTCTTC.

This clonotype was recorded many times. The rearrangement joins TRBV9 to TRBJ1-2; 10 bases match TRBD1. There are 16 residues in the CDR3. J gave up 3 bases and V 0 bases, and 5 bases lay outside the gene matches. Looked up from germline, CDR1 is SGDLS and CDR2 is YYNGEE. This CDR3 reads CASSVEGQGRYYGYTF. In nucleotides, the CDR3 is TGTGCCAGCAGCGTAGAGGGACAGGGGCGCTACTATGGCTACACCTTC.

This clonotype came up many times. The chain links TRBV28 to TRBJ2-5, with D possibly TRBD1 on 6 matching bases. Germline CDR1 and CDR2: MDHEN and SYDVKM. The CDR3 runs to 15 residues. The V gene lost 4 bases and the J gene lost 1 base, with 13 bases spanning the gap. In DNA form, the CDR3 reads TGTGCCAGCAGTTGGTTTGGGGGCCCCCAAGAGACCCAGTACTTC. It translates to CASSWFGGPQETQYF.

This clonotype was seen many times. DNA for the CDR3: TGTGCCAGCTCACCACAGGGGGCGGATTCACCCCTCCACTTT. It encodes CASSPQGADSPLHF. The genes are TRBV18 and TRBJ1-6, with 7 bases aligning to TRBD1. The ends lost 1 base at V and 8 bases at J; junction bases unmatched: 2. CDR3 length equals 14 residues. Germline V CDR1 and CDR2: KGHSH, LQKENI.

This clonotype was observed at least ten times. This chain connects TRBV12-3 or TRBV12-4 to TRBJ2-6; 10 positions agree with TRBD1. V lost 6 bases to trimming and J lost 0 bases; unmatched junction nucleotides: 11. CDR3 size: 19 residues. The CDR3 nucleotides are TGTGCCAGCAGACGCGTAGACAGGGGGCTCCTCTCTGGGGCCAACGTCCTGACTTTC. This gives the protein CASRRVDRGLLSGANVLTF.

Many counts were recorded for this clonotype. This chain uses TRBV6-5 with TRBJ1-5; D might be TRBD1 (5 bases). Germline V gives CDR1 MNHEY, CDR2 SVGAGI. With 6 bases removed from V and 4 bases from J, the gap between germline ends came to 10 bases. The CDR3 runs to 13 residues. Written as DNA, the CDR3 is TGTGCCAGCAGGACGACAGAAAATCAGCCCCAGCATTTT. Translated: CASRTTENQPQHF.

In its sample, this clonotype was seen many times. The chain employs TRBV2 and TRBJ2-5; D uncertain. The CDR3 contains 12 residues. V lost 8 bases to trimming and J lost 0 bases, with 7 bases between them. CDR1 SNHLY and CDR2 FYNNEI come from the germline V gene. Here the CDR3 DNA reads TGTGCCAGCCGCCGGTACCAAGAGACCCAGTACTTC. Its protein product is CASRRYQETQYF. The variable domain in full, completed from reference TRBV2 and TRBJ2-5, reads EPEVTQTPSHQVTQMGQEVILRCVPISNHLYFYWYRQILGQKVEFLVSFYNNEISEKSEIFDDQFSVERPDGSNFTLKIRSTKLEDSAMYFCASRRYQETQYFGPGTRLLVL.

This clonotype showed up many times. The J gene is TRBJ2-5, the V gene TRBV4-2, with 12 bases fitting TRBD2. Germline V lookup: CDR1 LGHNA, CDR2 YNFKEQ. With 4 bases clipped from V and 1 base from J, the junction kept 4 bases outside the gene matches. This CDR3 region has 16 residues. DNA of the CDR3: TGTGCCAGCAGCCCCGCTAGCGGGGGGGTCCAAGAGACCCAGTACTTC. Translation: CASSPASGGVQETQYF.

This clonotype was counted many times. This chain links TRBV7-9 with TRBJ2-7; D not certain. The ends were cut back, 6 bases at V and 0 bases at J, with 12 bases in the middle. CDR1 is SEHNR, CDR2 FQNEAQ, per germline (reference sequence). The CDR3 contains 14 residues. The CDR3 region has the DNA TGTGCCAGCAGAGATACCGACGTCTCCTACGAGCAGTACTTC. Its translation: CASRDTDVSYEQYF.

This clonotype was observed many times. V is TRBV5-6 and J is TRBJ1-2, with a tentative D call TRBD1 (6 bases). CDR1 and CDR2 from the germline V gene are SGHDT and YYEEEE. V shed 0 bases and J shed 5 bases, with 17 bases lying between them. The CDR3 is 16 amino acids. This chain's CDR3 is CASSLEQRAGVYGYTF. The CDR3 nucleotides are TGTGCCAGCAGCTTGGAACAACGTGCAGGGGTATATGGCTACACCTTC.

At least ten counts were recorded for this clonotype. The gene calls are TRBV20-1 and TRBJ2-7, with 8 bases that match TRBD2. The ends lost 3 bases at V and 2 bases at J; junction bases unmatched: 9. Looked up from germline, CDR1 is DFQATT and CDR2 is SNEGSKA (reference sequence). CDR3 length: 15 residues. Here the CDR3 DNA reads TGCAGTGCTAGGAGTCCCGGGACTAGTCCCTACGAGCAGTACTTC. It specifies CSARSPGTSPYEQYF.